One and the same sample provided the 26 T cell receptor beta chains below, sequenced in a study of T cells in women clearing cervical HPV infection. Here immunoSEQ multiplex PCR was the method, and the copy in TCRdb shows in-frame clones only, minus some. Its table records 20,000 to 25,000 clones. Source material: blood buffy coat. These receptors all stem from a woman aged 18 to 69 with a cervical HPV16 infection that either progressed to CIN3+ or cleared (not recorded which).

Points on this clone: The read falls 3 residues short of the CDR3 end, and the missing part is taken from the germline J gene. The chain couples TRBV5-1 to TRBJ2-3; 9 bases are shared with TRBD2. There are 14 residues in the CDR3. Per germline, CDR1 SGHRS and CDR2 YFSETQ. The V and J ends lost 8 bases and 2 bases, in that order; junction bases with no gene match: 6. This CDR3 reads CASKLAGYTDTQYF. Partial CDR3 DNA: TGCGCCAGTAAACTAGCGGGTTACACAGATACG.

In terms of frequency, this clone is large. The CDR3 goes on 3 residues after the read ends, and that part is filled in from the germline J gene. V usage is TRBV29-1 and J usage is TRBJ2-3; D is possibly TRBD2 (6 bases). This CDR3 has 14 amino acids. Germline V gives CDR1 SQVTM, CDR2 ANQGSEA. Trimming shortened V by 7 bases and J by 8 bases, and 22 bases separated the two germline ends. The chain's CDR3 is CSEQRRVGVSTQYF. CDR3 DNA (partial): TGCAGCGAACAAAGGAGGGTTGGTGTGAGTACG.

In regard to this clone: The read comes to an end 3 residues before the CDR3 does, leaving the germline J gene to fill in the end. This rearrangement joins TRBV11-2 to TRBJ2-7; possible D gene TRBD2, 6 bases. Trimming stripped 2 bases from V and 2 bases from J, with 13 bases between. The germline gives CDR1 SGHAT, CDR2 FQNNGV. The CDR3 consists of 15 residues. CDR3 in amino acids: CASSLIGEVTYEQYF. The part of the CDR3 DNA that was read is TGTGCCAGCAGCTTAATAGGGGAGGTCACCTACGAG.

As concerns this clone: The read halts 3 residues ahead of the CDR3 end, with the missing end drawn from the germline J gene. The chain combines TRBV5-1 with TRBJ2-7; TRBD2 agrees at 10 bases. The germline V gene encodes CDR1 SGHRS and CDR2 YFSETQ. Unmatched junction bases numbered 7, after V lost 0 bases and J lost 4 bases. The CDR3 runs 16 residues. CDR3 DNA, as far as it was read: TGCGCCAGCAGCTTGGGGGCTCTAGCGGGAGATTACGAG. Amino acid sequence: CASSLGALAGDYE. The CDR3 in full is CASSLGALAGDYEQYF.

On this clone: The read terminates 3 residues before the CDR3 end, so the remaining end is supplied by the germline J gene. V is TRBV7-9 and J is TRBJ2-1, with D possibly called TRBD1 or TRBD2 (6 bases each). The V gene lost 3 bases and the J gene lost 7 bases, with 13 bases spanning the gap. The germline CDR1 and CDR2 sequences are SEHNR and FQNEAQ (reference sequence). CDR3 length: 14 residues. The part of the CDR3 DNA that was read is TGTGCCAGCAGCTTCGAGGAGGGGGAAAATGAG. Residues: CASSFEEGENE. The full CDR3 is CASSFEEGENEQFF. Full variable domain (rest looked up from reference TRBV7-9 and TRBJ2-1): DTGVSQNPRHKITKRGQNVTFRCDPISEHNRLYWYRQTLGQGPEFLTYFQNEAQLEKSRLLSDRFSAERPKGSFSTLEIQRTEQGDSAMYLCASSFEEGENEQFFGPGTRLTVL.

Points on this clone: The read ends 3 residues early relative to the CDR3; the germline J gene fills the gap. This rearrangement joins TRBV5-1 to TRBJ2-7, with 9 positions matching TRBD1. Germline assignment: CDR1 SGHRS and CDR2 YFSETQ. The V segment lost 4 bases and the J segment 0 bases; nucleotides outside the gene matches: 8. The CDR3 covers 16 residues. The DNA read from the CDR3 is TGCGCCAGCAGCCCTACGACAGGGGGGAGCTCCTACGAG. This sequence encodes CASSPTTGGSSYE. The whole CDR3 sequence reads CASSPTTGGSSYEQYF.

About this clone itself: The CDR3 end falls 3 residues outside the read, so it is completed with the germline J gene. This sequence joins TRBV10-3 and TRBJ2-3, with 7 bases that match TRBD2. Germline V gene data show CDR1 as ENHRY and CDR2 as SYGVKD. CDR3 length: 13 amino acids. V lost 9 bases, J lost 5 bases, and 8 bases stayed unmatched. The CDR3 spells CAMWAGEGDTQYF. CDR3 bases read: TGTGCCATGTGGGCGGGAGAAGGAGATACG.

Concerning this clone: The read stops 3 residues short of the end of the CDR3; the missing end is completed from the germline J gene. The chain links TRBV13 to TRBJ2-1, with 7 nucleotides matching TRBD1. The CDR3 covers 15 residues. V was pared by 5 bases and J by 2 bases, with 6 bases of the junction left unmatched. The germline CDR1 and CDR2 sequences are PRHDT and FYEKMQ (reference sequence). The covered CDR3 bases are TGTGCCAGCAGCCCCCGGGACAGAGCCTACAATGAG. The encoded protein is CASSPRDRAYNE. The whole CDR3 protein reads CASSPRDRAYNEQFF.

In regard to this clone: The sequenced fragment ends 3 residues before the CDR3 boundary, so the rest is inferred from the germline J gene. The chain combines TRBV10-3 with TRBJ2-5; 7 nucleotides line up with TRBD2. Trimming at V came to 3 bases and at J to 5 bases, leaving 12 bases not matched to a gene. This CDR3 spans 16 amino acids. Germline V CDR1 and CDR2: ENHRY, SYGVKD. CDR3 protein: CAISDTRGGIAETQYF. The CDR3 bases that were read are TGTGCCATCAGTGACACTCGGGGAGGGATTGCCGAGACC.

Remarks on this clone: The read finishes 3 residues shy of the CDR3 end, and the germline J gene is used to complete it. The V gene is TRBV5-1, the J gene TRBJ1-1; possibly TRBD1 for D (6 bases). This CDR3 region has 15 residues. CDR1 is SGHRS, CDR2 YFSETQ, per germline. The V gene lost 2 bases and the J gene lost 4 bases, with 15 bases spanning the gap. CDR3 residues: CASSLNRAPRTEAFF. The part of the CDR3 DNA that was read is TGCGCCAGCAGCTTAAACAGGGCCCCCCGCACTGAA.

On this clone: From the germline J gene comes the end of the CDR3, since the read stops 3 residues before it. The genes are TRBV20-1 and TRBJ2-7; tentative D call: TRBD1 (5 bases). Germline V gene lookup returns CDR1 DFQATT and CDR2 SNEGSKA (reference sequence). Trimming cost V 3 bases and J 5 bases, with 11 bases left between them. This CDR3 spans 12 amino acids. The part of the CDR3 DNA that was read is TGCAGTGCTAGGCAGGGCTGGGACGAG. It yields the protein CSARQGWDE. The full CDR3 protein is CSARQGWDEQYF.

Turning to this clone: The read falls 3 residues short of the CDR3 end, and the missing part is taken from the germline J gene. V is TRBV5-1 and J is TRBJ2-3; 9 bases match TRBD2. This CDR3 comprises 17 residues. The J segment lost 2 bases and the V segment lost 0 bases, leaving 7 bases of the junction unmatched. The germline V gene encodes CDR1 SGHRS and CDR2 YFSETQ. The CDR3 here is CASSLGPSGVPTDTQYF. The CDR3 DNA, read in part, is TGCGCCAGCAGCTTGGGGCCTAGCGGGGTCCCCACAGATACG.

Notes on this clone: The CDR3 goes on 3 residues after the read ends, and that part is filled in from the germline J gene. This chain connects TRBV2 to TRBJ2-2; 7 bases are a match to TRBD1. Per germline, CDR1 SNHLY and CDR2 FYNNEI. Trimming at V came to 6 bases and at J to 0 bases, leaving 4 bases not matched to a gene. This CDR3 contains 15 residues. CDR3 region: CASRSGTANTGELFF. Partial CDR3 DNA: TGTGCCAGCAGATCCGGGACAGCGAACACCGGGGAG.

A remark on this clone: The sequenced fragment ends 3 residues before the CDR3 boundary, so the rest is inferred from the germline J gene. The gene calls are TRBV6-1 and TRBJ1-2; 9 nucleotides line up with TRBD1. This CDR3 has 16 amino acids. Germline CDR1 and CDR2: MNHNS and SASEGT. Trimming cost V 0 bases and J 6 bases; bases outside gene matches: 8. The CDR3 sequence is CASSEAPDRGFNGYTF. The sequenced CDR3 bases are TGTGCCAGCAGTGAAGCGCCCGACAGGGGGTTTAATGGC.

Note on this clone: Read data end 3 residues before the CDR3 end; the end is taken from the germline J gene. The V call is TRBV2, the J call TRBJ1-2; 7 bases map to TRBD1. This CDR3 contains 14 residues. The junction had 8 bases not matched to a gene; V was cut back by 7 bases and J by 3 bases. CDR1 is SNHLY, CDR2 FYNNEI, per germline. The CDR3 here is CASKTQGGDYGYTF. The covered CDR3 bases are TGTGCCAGCAAGACCCAGGGGGGAGACTATGGC.

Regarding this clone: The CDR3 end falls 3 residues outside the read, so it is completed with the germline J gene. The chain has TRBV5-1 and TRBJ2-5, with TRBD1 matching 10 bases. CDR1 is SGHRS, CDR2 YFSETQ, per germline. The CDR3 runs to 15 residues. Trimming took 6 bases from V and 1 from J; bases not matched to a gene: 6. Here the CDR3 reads CASNGQGGSQETQYF. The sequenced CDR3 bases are TGCGCCAGCAACGGACAGGGGGGTTCCCAAGAGACC.

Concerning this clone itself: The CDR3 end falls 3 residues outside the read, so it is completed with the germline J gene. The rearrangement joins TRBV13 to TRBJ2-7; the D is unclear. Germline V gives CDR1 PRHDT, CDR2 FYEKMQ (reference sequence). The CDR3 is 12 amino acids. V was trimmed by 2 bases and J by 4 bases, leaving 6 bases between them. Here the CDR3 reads CASSLFQYEQYF. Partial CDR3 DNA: TGTGCCAGCAGCTTATTTCAGTACGAG.

CDR3 loop: CSARGDRSIEKLFF. The part of the CDR3 DNA that was read is TGCAGTGCTAGAGGGGACAGGAGCATAGAAAAA. The rearrangement uses TRBV20-1 and TRBJ1-4, with TRBD1 identical over 8 bases. Read data end 3 residues before the CDR3 end; the end is taken from the germline J gene. There are 14 residues in the CDR3. The V and J ends lost 1 base and 8 bases, in that order; junction bases with no gene match: 6. Germline V lookup: CDR1 DFQATT, CDR2 SNEGSKA (reference sequence).

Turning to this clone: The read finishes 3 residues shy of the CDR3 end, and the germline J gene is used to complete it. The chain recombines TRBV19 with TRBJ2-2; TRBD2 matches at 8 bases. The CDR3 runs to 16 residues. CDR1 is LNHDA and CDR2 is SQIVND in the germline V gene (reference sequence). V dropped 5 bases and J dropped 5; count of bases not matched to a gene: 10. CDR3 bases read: TGTGCCAGTAGTCGAACCGGGACTAGTTCAACCGGGGAG. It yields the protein CASSRTGTSSTGE. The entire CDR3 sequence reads CASSRTGTSSTGELFF.

CDR3 loop: CAWSRAGVTSYEQYF. The CDR3 DNA, read in part, is TGTGCCTGGAGTCGGGCGGGAGTTACCTCCTACGAG. This rearrangement joins TRBV30 to TRBJ2-7, with 7 bases aligning to TRBD2. The observed sequence ends 3 residues before the CDR3 terminus, with the missing tail filled in from the germline J gene. V was pared by 2 bases and J by 0 bases, with 7 bases of the junction left unmatched. This CDR3 has 15 amino acids. CDR1 is GTSNPN, CDR2 SVGIG, per germline (reference sequence). The whole variable domain, filled in from reference TRBV30 and TRBJ2-7, reads SQTIHQWPATLVQPVGSPLSLECTVEGTSNPNLYWYRQAAGRGLQLLFYSVGIGQISSEVPQNLSASRPQDRQFILSSKKLLLSDSGFYLCAWSRAGVTSYEQYFGPGTRLTVT.

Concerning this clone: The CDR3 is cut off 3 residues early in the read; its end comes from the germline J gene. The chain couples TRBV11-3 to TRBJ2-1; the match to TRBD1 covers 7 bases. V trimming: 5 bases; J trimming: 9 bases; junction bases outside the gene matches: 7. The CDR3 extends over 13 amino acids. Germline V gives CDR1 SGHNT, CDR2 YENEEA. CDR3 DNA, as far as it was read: TGTGCCAGCAGCCTCCCCGGGACAGTTGAG. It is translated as CASSLPGTVE. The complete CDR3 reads CASSLPGTVEQFF.

This CDR3 is CASSFLAGGPTNEQFF. The part of the CDR3 DNA that was read is TGTGCCAGTAGTTTTTTAGCGGGAGGGCCGACCAATGAG. V is TRBV19 and J is TRBJ2-1; 11 bases map to TRBD2. The DNA ends 3 residues before the CDR3 does, and the rest of the CDR3 is filled in from the germline J gene. The V gene's germline CDR1 is LNHDA and CDR2 SQIVND (reference sequence). The V gene end was trimmed by 5 bases and the J gene end by 6 bases; junction bases not matched to a gene: 9. CDR3 length: 16 residues.

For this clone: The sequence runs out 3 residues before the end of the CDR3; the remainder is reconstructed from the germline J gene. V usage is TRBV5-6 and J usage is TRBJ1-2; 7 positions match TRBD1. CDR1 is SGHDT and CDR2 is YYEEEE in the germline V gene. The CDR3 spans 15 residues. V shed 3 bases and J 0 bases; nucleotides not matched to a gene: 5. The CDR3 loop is CASSSRGTANYGYTF. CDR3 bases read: TGTGCCAGCAGCTCCCGAGGGACAGCTAACTATGGC.

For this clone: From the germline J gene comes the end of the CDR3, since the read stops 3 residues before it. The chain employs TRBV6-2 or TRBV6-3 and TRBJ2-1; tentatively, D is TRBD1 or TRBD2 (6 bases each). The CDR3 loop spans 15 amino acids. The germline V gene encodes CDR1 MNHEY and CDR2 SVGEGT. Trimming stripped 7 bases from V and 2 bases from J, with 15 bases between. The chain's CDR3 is CASTPEGVAYNEQFF. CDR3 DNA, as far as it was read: TGTGCCAGCACCCCGGAGGGGGTAGCCTACAATGAG.

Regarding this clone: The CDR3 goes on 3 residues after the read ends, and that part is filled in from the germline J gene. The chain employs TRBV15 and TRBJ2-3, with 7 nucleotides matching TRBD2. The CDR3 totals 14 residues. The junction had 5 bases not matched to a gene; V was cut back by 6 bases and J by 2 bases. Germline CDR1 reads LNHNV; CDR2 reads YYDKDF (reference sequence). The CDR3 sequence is CATSLSGSTDTQYF. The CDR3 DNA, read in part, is TGTGCCACCAGTCTTAGCGGGTCCACAGATACG.

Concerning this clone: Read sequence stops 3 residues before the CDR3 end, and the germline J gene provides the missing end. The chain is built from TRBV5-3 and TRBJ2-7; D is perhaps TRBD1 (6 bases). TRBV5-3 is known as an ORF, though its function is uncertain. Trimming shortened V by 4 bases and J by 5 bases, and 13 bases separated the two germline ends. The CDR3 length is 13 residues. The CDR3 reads CARSPLGGDEQYF. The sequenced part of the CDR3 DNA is TGTGCCAGAAGCCCTTTAGGGGGAGACGAG.